What follows are 29 T cell receptor beta chains derived from one specimen sequenced in a study of CD8+ T cells in alopecia areata. Isolated RNA was reverse transcribed into cDNA used as the sequencing template. The method was immunoSEQ multiplex PCR; TCRdb's version includes in-frame clones alone and lacks a portion of them. The sample shows approximately 150,000 clones, roughly 70% of them seen only once. The starting material was CD8+ T cells sorted from blood, obtained at week 0. These receptor sequences come from a human donor with alopecia areata.

J is TRBJ1-1 and V is TRBV30; unclear D gene. This CDR3 is 12 amino acids long. Per germline, CDR1 GTSNPN and CDR2 SVGIG (reference sequence). V lost 5 bases, J lost 2 bases, and 9 bases lay in between. This CDR3 is CAWGGVNTEAFF. The CDR3 DNA is TGTGCCTGGGGCGGAGTAAACACTGAAGCTTTCTTT.

This clone has only a few counts. The chain has TRBV29-1 and TRBJ2-3, with no clear D. The V end was cut by 0 bases, the J end by 3 bases, with 10 bases between. CDR3 size: 14 residues. The germline CDR1 and CDR2 sequences are SQVTM and ANQGSEA. This CDR3 reads CSVEDATETDTQYF. CDR3 DNA sequence: TGCAGCGTTGAAGATGCTACAGAAACAGATACGCAGTATTTT.

As concerns this clone: A read error may produce the germline difference seen at one junction end. CDR3 region: CASSPAPGTGDF. The CDR3 bases are TGTGCCAGCAGCCCAGCCCCCGGGACAGGAGATTTT. The chain recombines TRBV13 with TRBJ2-3; 8 bases agree with TRBD1. This CDR3 spans 12 amino acids. Looked up from germline, CDR1 is PRHDT and CDR2 is FYEKMQ (reference sequence).

This rearrangement joins TRBV11-2 to TRBJ2-7; the match to TRBD1 covers 8 bases. V trimming: 5 bases; J trimming: 4 bases; junction bases outside the gene matches: 7. CDR3 length equals 14 residues. Germline CDR1 is SGHAT and CDR2 is FQNNGV. The CDR3 nucleotides read TGTGCCAGCAGCCCCGGGACAGGCGCTTACGAGCAGTACTTC. This translates into CASSPGTGAYEQYF.

This clone was seen a single time. The chain combines TRBV5-6 with TRBJ2-7; D may be TRBD2 (6 bases). CDR3 size: 12 residues. Trimming took off 0 bases at V and 5 bases at J, with 6 bases between the two ends. Germline V gene data show CDR1 as SGHDT and CDR2 as YYEEEE. CDR3 DNA sequence: TGTGCCAGCAGCTTGGGGGGGGACGAGCAGTACTTC. Protein product: CASSLGGDEQYF. Looking up the rest from reference TRBV5-6 and TRBJ2-7 gives the full variable domain: DAGVTQSPTHLIKTRGQQVTLRCSPKSGHDTVSWYQQALGQGPQFIFQYYEEEERQRGNFPDRFSGHQFPNYSSELNVNALLLGDSALYLCASSLGGDEQYFGPGTRLTVT.

The rearrangement links TRBV6-6 to TRBJ2-6; no clear D. The length of the CDR3 is 12 residues. Germline V gene data show CDR1 as MNHNY and CDR2 as SVGAGI (reference sequence). The V end was cut by 7 bases, the J end by 4 bases, with 5 bases between. CDR3 nucleotide sequence: TGTGCCAGCACGGAAGGGGCCAACGTCCTGACTTTC. As protein: CASTEGANVLTF.

The V call is TRBV6-5, the J call TRBJ2-2; no clear D gene. CDR1 MNHEY and CDR2 SVGAGI come from the germline V gene. Trimming took 8 bases from V and 6 from J, leaving 13 bases between them. The CDR3 totals 13 residues. In DNA, the CDR3 is TGTGCCAGCGGATTATCGGCGGCCGGGGAGCTGTTTTTT. Translating gives CASGLSAAGELFF.

The table lists this clone with a few counts. The identical CDR3 is also encoded by other nucleotide sequences in the sample. V usage is TRBV29-1 and J usage is TRBJ2-5, with 9 bases lining up with TRBD1. Looked up from germline, CDR1 is SQVTM and CDR2 is ANQGSEA. The CDR3 totals 13 residues. J lost 5 bases, V lost 3 bases, and 4 bases had no gene match. CDR3: CSVEDRGWETQYF. The CDR3 DNA is TGCAGCGTTGAGGACAGGGGATGGGAGACCCAGTACTTC. The whole variable domain, filled in from reference TRBV29-1 and TRBJ2-5, reads SAVISQKPSRDICQRGTSLTIQCQVDSQVTMMFWYRQQPGQSLTLIATANQGSEATYESGFVIDKFPISRPNLTFSTLTVSNMSPEDSSIYLCSVEDRGWETQYFGPGTRLLVL.

This clone was recorded only once. The chain is built from TRBV5-6 and TRBJ1-5; 8 positions agree with TRBD1. V lost 0 bases to trimming and J lost 9 bases; unmatched junction nucleotides: 2. Germline CDR1 and CDR2: SGHDT and YYEEEE. CDR3 length: 13 amino acids. This chain's CDR3 is CASSLGDRGPQHF. DNA of the CDR3: TGTGCCAGCAGCTTGGGCGACAGGGGGCCCCAGCATTTT. The variable domain in full, completed from reference TRBV5-6 and TRBJ1-5, reads DAGVTQSPTHLIKTRGQQVTLRCSPKSGHDTVSWYQQALGQGPQFIFQYYEEEERQRGNFPDRFSGHQFPNYSSELNVNALLLGDSALYLCASSLGDRGPQHFGDGTRLSIL.

Comments on this clone: Other DNA sequences in the sample encode the same CDR3. V gene TRBV5-6 combines with J gene TRBJ1-1; the match to TRBD1 covers 8 bases. CDR3 size: 14 residues. V shed 4 bases, J shed 1 base, and the junction held 3 bases outside the gene matches. Germline CDR1 and CDR2: SGHDT and YYEEEE. CDR3: CASSPGTGNTEAFF. The CDR3 coding sequence is TGTGCCAGCAGCCCTGGGACAGGGAACACTGAAGCTTTCTTT.

This clone was seen a few times. This rearrangement joins TRBV30 to TRBJ1-5; D is unclear. The germline gives CDR1 GTSNPN, CDR2 SVGIG (reference sequence). Trimming removed 2 bases from V and 0 bases from J, with 17 bases in between. The CDR3 runs 17 residues. The CDR3 reads CAWSSYLRRDSNQPQHF. CDR3 nucleotide sequence: TGTGCCTGGAGTTCTTACCTTCGACGGGATAGCAATCAGCCCCAGCATTTT.

The chain combines TRBV13 with TRBJ1-1; no clear D. Germline values: CDR1 PRHDT, CDR2 FYEKMQ (reference sequence). Trimming shortened V by 2 bases and J by 1 base, and 14 bases separated the two germline ends. This CDR3 spans 16 amino acids. The DNA of the CDR3 is TGTGCCAGCAGCTTAAGACAAAGGAGACAGAACACTGAAGCTTTCTTT. It codes for CASSLRQRRQNTEAFF.

The chain combines TRBV27 with TRBJ1-2; 9 bases are shared with TRBD1. Germline assignment: CDR1 MNHEY and CDR2 SMNVEV (reference sequence). The trim removed 5 bases at V and 4 bases at J, leaving 2 bases unmatched. This CDR3 is built from 13 residues. The CDR3 is CASSPGQGYGYTF. Here the CDR3 DNA reads TGTGCCAGCAGTCCGGGACAGGGCTATGGCTACACCTTC.

This chain connects TRBV28 to TRBJ1-4; tentatively, D is TRBD1 (5 bases). The CDR3 is made up of 12 amino acids. The V and J ends lost 6 bases and 10 bases respectively, with 12 bases between them. CDR1 and CDR2 from the germline V gene are MDHEN and SYDVKM. The CDR3 is CASSQDMGKLFF. The CDR3 nucleotides are TGTGCCAGCAGCCAGGACATGGGAAAACTGTTTTTT. Filled out from reference TRBV28 and TRBJ1-4, the complete variable domain reads DVKVTQSSRYLVKRTGEKVFLECVQDMDHENMFWYRQDPGLGLRLIYFSYDVKMKEKGDIPEGYSVSREKKERFSLILESASTNQTSMYLCASSQDMGKLFFGSGTQLSVL.

This clone turned up a few times. The rearrangement uses TRBV29-1 and TRBJ2-7; 9 positions match TRBD1. The CDR3 contains 13 residues. From germline, CDR1 is SQVTM and CDR2 ANQGSEA. Here the CDR3 reads CSGGDRDSYEQYF. In nucleotides, the CDR3 is TGCAGTGGGGGGGACAGGGATTCCTACGAGCAGTACTTC.

This chain joins TRBV30 and TRBJ2-7; 9 nucleotides match TRBD1. The CDR3 loop spans 13 amino acids. The V gene's germline CDR1 is GTSNPN and CDR2 SVGIG (reference sequence). The ends lost 4 bases at V and 6 bases at J; junction bases unmatched: 7. The CDR3 sequence is CAWTGQGRREQYF. In DNA, the CDR3 is TGTGCCTGGACGGGACAGGGTAGGCGCGAGCAGTACTTC. Full variable domain (remainder filled in from reference TRBV30 and TRBJ2-7): SQTIHQWPATLVQPVGSPLSLECTVEGTSNPNLYWYRQAAGRGLQLLFYSVGIGQISSEVPQNLSASRPQDRQFILSSKKLLLSDSGFYLCAWTGQGRREQYFGPGTRLTVT.

The V call is TRBV7-9, the J call TRBJ1-4; no definite D call. CDR1 and CDR2 (germline): SEHNR, FQNEAQ (reference sequence). V was cut by 6 bases and J by 0 bases, with 14 bases left in between. The CDR3 sequence is 16 residues long. In nucleotides, the CDR3 is TGTGCCAGCAGTTCATCCCACAGACCAACTAATGAAAAACTGTTTTTT. It encodes CASSSSHRPTNEKLFF.

This clone was observed a few times. The chain combines TRBV29-1 with TRBJ2-5; no firm D call. Germline V CDR1 and CDR2: SQVTM, ANQGSEA. V shed 2 bases and J shed 1 base, with 8 bases lying between them. CDR3 length equals 13 residues. The CDR3 is CSVEYEVQETQYF. In nucleotides, the CDR3 is TGCAGCGTTGAATACGAAGTCCAAGAGACCCAGTACTTC.

The chain links TRBV27 to TRBJ2-1; a possible D gene is TRBD2 (6 bases). Germline CDR1 reads MNHEY; CDR2 reads SMNVEV (reference sequence). Trimming stripped 7 bases from V and 4 bases from J, with 14 bases between. The CDR3 has 14 amino acids. The CDR3 coding sequence is TGTGCCAGCATTCCGGGACTCTTTTACAATGAGCAGTTCTTC. Translated, it gives CASIPGLFYNEQFF.

This chain joins TRBV29-1 and TRBJ2-5; D may be TRBD2 (6 bases). The CDR3 runs 14 residues. The V gene lost 7 bases and the J gene lost 1 base, with 16 bases spanning the gap. CDR1 is SQVTM and CDR2 is ANQGSEA in the germline V gene. CDR3 protein: CSADNWTTQETQYF. The CDR3 coding sequence is TGCAGCGCCGACAATTGGACTACCCAAGAGACCCAGTACTTC.

This clone was seen just once. This rearrangement joins TRBV9 to TRBJ1-5; TRBD1 aligns across 7 bases. Germline-derived CDR1 and CDR2 are SGDLS and YYNGEE. V was clipped by 4 bases and J by 4 bases; unmatched bases: 8. CDR3 size: 15 residues. The CDR3 DNA follows: TGTGCCAGCAGCCCAGGGGGGCCGAATAATCAGCCCCAGCATTTT. Protein: CASSPGGPNNQPQHF.

V is TRBV4-1 and J is TRBJ2-1; a weak D match, TRBD2 (5 bases). Trimming stripped 2 bases from V and 2 bases from J, with 10 bases between. Germline CDR1 is MGHRA and CDR2 is YSYEKL. CDR3 length: 15 amino acids. CDR3 sequence: CASSQLATAYNEQFF. As DNA, the CDR3 is TGCGCCAGCAGCCAATTAGCGACGGCCTACAATGAGCAGTTCTTC.

The rearrangement links TRBV13 to TRBJ2-3; 8 bases agree with TRBD2. J gave up 4 bases and V 5 bases, and 5 bases lay outside the gene matches. The CDR3 runs to 14 residues. CDR1 PRHDT and CDR2 FYEKMQ come from the germline V gene (reference sequence). CDR3 coding DNA: TGTGCCAGCAGCGTCCGGGGGGGACCAGATACGCAGTATTTT. This gives the protein CASSVRGGPDTQYF.

V is TRBV2 and J is TRBJ2-5, with D possibly matching TRBD2 (6 bases). CDR3 length equals 12 residues. Germline CDR1 and CDR2: SNHLY and FYNNEI. Trimming removed 7 bases from V and 5 bases from J, with 11 bases in between. The CDR3 DNA follows: TGTGCCAGCATCGGGGGATTGGAGACCCAGTACTTC. Translating it yields CASIGGLETQYF.

The chain is built from TRBV27 and TRBJ1-1, with D perhaps matching TRBD1 (6 bases). The CDR3 runs to 13 residues. V was shortened by 4 bases and J by 2 bases, with 8 bases between the two germline ends. CDR1 MNHEY and CDR2 SMNVEV come from the germline V gene (reference sequence). CDR3 protein: CASSSGVNTEAFF. The CDR3 coding sequence is TGTGCCAGCAGTTCAGGGGTTAACACTGAAGCTTTCTTT.

The chain recombines TRBV2 with TRBJ1-2; 7 nucleotides match TRBD1. The junction had 16 bases not matched to a gene; V was cut back by 5 bases and J by 10 bases. CDR3 length equals 15 residues. Germline V CDR1 and CDR2: SNHLY, FYNNEI. CDR3 in DNA: TGTGCCAGCAGTCCATGGACAGGCCTCAACTCTGACTACACCTTC. Translation gives CASSPWTGLNSDYTF.

The chain couples TRBV29-1 to TRBJ2-7, with 7 bases fitting TRBD1. Unmatched junction bases numbered 16, after V lost 2 bases and J lost 6 bases. The CDR3 contains 16 residues. Looked up from germline, CDR1 is SQVTM and CDR2 is ANQGSEA. The CDR3, as DNA: TGCAGCGTTGAAAGGTGGGGAAGACAGGGTTCGTCCGAGCAGTACTTC. It encodes CSVERWGRQGSSEQYF.

The chain recombines TRBV4-2 with TRBJ2-1; TRBD2 agrees at 11 bases. Germline V gene data show CDR1 as LGHNA and CDR2 as YNFKEQ. V lost 1 base and J lost 3; bases outside the gene matches: 8. This CDR3 is built from 18 residues. CDR3 DNA sequence: TGTGCCAGCAGCCAAGTTCTAGCGGGGGGATACGACTACAATGAGCAGTTCTTC. As protein: CASSQVLAGGYDYNEQFF.

The genes are TRBV29-1 and TRBJ2-5; TRBD2 matches at 8 bases. Germline V lookup: CDR1 SQVTM, CDR2 ANQGSEA. The CDR3 is 15 amino acids. V dropped 4 bases and J dropped 1; count of bases not matched to a gene: 8. CDR3 nucleotide sequence: TGCAGCGTTGTGGGAGAGCGGGGGACCCAAGAGACCCAGTACTTC. Its translation: CSVVGERGTQETQYF.